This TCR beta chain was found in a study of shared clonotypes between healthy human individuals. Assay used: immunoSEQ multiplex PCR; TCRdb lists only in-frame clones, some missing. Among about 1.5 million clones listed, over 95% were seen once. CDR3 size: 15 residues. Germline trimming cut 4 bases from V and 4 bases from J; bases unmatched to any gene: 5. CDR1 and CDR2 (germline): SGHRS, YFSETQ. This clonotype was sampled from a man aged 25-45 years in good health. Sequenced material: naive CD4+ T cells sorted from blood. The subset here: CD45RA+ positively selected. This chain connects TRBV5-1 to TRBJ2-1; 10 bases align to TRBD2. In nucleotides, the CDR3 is TGCGCCAGCAGCACCCAAGCGGGAGGGTACAATGAGCAGTTCTTC. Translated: CASSTQAGGYNEQFF.